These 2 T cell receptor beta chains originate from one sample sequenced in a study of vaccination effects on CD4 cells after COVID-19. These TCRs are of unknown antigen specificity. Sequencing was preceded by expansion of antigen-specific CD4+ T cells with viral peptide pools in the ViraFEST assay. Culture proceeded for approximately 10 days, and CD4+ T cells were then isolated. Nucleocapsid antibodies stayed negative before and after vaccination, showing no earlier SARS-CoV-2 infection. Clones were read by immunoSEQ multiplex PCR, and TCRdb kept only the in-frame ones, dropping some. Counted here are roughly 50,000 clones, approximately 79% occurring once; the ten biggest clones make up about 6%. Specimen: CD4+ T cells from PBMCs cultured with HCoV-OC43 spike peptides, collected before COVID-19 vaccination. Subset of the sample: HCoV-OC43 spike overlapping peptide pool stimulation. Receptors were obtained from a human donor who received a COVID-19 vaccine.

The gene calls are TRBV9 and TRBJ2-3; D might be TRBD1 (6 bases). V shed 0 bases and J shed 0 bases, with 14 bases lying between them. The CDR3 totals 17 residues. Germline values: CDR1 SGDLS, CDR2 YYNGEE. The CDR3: CASSVEGGQLSTDTQYF. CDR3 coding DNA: TGTGCCAGCAGCGTAGAGGGCGGACAGCTTAGCACAGATACGCAGTATTTT.

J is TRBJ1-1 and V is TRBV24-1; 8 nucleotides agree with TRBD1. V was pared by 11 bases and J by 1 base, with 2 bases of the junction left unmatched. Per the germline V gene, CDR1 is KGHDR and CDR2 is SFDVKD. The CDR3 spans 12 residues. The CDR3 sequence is CARTGRNTEAFF. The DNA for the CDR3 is TGTGCCAGGACAGGGCGGAACACTGAAGCTTTCTTT.